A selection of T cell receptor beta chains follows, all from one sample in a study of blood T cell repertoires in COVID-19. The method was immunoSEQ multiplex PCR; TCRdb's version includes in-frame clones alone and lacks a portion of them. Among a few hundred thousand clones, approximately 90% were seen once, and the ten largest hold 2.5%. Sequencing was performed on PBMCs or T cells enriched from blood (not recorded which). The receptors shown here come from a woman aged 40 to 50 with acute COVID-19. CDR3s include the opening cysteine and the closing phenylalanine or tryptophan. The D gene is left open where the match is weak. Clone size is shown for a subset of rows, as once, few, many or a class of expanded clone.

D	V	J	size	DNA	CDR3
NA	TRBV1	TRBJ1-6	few	TGCACCAGCGGAACCCAGGGGGATAATTCACCCCTCCACTTT	CTSGTQGDNSPLHF
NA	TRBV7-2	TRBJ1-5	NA	TGTGCCAGCAGCTTAGCCCAGGGCCGCTATAGCAATCAGCCCCAGCATTTT	CASSLAQGRYSNQPQHF
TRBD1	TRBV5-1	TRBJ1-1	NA	TGCGCCAGCAGCCCGGAACAGGGGGGGATGAACACTGAAGCTTTCTTT	CASSPEQGGMNTEAFF
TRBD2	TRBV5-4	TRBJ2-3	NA	TGTGCCAGCAGTCACCCGCAGCGGGGGGGGACAGATACGCAGTATTTT	CASSHPQRGGTDTQYF
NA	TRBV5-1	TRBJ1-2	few	TGCGCCAGCAGCTTCAACGCGAACTATGGCTACACCTTC	CASSFNANYGYTF
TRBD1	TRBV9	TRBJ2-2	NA	TGTGCCAGCAGCGTGACAGGGGGCGGGGAGCTGTTTTTT	CASSVTGGGELFF
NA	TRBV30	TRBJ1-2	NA	TGTGCCTGGAGTGTACACGGGGAGGGTGGCTACACCTTC	CAWSVHGEGGYTF
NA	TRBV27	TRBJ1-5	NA	TGTGCCAGCAGTTCCCCCTCCCAGGGTCAGCCCCAGCATTTT	CASSSPSQGQPQHF
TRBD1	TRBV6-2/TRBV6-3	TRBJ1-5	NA	TGTGCCAGCAGCAGGATGCAGGGGGCCGTAGGTCAGCCCCAGCATTTT	CASSRMQGAVGQPQHF
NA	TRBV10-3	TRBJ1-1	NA	TGTGCCATCAGTGGCTATCTTCAGGGTAGGGGAACTGAAGCTTTCTTT	CAISGYLQGRGTEAFF
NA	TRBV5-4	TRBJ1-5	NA	TGTGCCAGCAGCATAGGACAGTCCGGACAGCCCCAGCATTTT	CASSIGQSGQPQHF
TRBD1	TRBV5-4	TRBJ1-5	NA	TGTGCCAGCAGCTTGGGGGGACAGAATCAGCCCCAGCATTTT	CASSLGGQNQPQHF
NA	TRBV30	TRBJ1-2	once	TGTGCCTGGAGTCGGGACAACCGGATCTACACCTTC	CAWSRDNRIYTF
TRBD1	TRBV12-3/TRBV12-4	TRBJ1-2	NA	TGTGCCAGCAGTTTGAGACAGGGGGGTGGCTACACCTTC	CASSLRQGGGYTF
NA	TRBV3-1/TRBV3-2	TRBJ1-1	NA	TGTGCCAGCAGCCGCGACTTAGACAGGACTGAAGCTTTCTTT	CASSRDLDRTEAFF
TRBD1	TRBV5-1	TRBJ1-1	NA	TGCGCCAGCAGCAGGGGGACAGCGAACACTGAAGCTTTCTTT	CASSRGTANTEAFF
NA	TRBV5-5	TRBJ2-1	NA	TGTGCCAGCAGCTTGCAGTTGTTGACCTACAATGAGCAGTTCTTC	CASSLQLLTYNEQFF
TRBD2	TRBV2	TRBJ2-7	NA	TGTGCCAGCAGTGAATTACTAGCGGGGGCCTACGAGCAGTACTTC	CASSELLAGAYEQYF
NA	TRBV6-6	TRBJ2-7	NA	TGTGCCAGCAGCCCCTTCATTACAGAAATAGAGAAACCCGGATTTTACGAGCAGTACTTC	CASSPFITEIEKPGFYEQYF
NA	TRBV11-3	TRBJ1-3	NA	TGTGCCAGCAGCTTAGCGGGGGACTCTGGAAACACCATATATTTT	CASSLAGDSGNTIYF
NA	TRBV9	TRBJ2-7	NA	TGTGCCAGCAGAGCGCTCTACTACGAGCAGTACTTC	CASRALYYEQYF
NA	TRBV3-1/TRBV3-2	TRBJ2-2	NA	TGTGCCAGCAGCCAAGTCCTCCGAGCCGGGGAGCTGTTTTTT	CASSQVLRAGELFF
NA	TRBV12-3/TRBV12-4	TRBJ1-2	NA	TGTGCCAGCAGTTTTGGGGGGGGCTACACCTTC	CASSFGGGYTF
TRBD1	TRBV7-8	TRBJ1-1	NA	TGTGCCAGCAGCCCATGGACAGGGGGGGAGGCGGAAGCTTTCTTT	CASSPWTGGEAEAFF
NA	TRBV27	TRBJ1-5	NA	TGTGCCAGCGGCGTTTGGGCCGACAATCAGCCCCAGCATTTT	CASGVWADNQPQHF
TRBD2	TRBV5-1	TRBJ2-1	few	TGCGCCAGCAGCTTACCTACGGGGGGGATCCACAATGAGCAGTTCTTC	CASSLPTGGIHNEQFF
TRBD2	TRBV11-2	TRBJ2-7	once	TGTGCCAGCAGCTTAGAGGGGGGGAGTGTCTACGAGCAGTACTTC	CASSLEGGSVYEQYF
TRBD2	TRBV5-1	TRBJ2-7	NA	TGCGCCAGCAGCCCCCCGGGGGGGTCCTACGAGCAGTACTTC	CASSPPGGSYEQYF
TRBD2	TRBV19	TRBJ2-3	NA	TGTGCCAGTAGTATACGACCCTGGGGCGGGAGTCTTGCAGATACGCAGTATTTT	CASSIRPWGGSLADTQYF
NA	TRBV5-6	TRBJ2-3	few	TGTGCCAGCAGCTTGGGAGGAGGGAGTAAAACAGATACGCAGTATTTT	CASSLGGGSKTDTQYF
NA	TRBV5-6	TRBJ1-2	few	TGTGCCAGCAGCTCAAAATCACGCAGGATCGGCTATGGCTACACCTTC	CASSSKSRRIGYGYTF
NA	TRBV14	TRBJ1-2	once	TGTGCCAGCAGCCAAGATGCGGAGAACTATGGCTACACCTTC	CASSQDAENYGYTF
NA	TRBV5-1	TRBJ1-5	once	TGCGCCAGCAGCTTGGACGGGTATAGCAATCAGCCCCAGCATTTT	CASSLDGYSNQPQHF
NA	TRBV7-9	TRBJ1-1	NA	TGTGCCAGCAGCTTACTCGCAGGCCCGAACACTGAAGCTTTCTTT	CASSLLAGPNTEAFF
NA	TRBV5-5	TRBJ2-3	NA	TGTGCCAGCAGCTTGGAAGCGCCCACAGATACGCAGTATTTT	CASSLEAPTDTQYF
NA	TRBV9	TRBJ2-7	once	TGTGCCAGCAGCCCTTCCGGGGGGCATGACGAGCAGTACTTC	CASSPSGGHDEQYF
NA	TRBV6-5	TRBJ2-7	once	TGTGCCAGCGGGGCCCGGCGGGGCTACGAGCAGTACTTC	CASGARRGYEQYF
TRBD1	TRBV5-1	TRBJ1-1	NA	TGCGCCAGCAGCTTTAAACAGGGGATGAAGAACACTGAAGCTTTCTTT	CASSFKQGMKNTEAFF
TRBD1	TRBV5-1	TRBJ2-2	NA	TGCGCCAGCAGCCCCCCCCTCGGACAGGGGGTAACCGGGGAGCTGTTTTTT	CASSPPLGQGVTGELFF
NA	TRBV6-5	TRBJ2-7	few	TGTGCCAGCAGTTACGGAGAGCGATACGAGCAGTACTTC	CASSYGERYEQYF
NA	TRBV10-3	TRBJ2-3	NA	TGTGCCATCAGGGCGGAGAGCACAGATACGCAGTATTTT	CAIRAESTDTQYF
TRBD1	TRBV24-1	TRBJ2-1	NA	TGTGCCACCAGTGATTTGGGGACAGGTCCACAAGGTGAGCAGTTCTTC	CATSDLGTGPQGEQFF
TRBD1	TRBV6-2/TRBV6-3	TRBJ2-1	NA	TGTGCCAGCAGTTTGACAGGGGTTCGCAATGAGCAGTTCTTC	CASSLTGVRNEQFF
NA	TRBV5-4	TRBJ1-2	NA	TGTGCCAGCAGCTTATTGACAGATAACTATGGCTACACCTTC	CASSLLTDNYGYTF
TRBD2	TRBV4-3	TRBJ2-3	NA	TGCGCCAGCAGCCAAGATTGGGGGGGGAGCACAGATACGCAGTATTTT	CASSQDWGGSTDTQYF
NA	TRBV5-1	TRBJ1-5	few	TGCGCCAGCAGCTTGGCAGGGAACAATCAGCCCCAGCATTTT	CASSLAGNNQPQHF
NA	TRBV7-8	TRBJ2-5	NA	TGTGCCAGCAGCTCGGAAGAGACCCAGTACTTC	CASSSEETQYF
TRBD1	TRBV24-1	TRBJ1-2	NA	TGTGCCACTACAGGGGAATATGGCTACACCTTC	CATTGEYGYTF
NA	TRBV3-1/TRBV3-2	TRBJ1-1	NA	TGTGCCAGCAGCTATGCCCGGGTCATGAACACTGAAGCTTTCTTT	CASSYARVMNTEAFF
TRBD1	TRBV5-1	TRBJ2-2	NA	TGCGCCAGCAGCCCCCCCGGGGACAGCCTCACCGGGGAGCTGTTTTTT	CASSPPGDSLTGELFF
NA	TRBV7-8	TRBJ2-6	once	TGTGCCAGCAGCTTAGCGGGCCGCCGCTCTGGGGCCAACGTCCTGACTTTC	CASSLAGRRSGANVLTF
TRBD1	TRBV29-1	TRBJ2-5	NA	TGCAGCGTTGGACAGGGGGTACTCCAAGAGACCCAGTACTTC	CSVGQGVLQETQYF
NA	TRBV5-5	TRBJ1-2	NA	TGTGCCAGCAGCTTATCTTTAGCTAACTATGGCTACACCTTC	CASSLSLANYGYTF
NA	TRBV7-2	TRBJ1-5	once	TGTGCCAGCAGAGGGCTAGGGGGCAATCAGCCCCAGCATTTT	CASRGLGGNQPQHF